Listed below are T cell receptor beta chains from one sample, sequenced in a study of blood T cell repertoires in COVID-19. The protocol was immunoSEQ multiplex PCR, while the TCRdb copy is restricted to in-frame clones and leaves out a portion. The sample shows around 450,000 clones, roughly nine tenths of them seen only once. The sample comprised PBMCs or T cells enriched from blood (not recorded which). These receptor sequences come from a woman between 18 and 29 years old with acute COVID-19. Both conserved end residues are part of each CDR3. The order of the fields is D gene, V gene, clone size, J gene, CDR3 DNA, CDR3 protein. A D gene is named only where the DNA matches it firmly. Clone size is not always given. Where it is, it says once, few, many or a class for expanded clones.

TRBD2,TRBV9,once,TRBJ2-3,TGTGCCAGCAGCGTAGCCCTCGGGAGCGGGGGGGCGGTAGATACGCAGTATTTT,CASSVALGSGGAVDTQYF
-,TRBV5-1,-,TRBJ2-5,TGCGCCAGCAGCTTGGTACTCCGGGGCCAAGAGACCCAGTACTTC,CASSLVLRGQETQYF
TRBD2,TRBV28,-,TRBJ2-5,TGTGCCAGCAGCCAAGGACTAGCGGGAGGTACAGGGGGGGAGACCCAGTACTTC,CASSQGLAGGTGGETQYF
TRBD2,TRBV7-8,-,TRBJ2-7,TGTGCCAGCAGCTTAGCACTAGCGGAAACCTACGAGCAGTACTTC,CASSLALAETYEQYF
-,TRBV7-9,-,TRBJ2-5,TGTGCCAGCAGGTCCAGCGTCCAAGAGACCCAGTACTTC,CASRSSVQETQYF
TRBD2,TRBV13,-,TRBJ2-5,TGTGCCAGCAGCTTTAGCGGGGGGGAGACCCAGTACTTC,CASSFSGGETQYF
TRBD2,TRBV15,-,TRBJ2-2,TGTGCCACCAGCAGAGATGTTGCTAGCGGAAACACCGGGGAGCTGTTTTTT,CATSRDVASGNTGELFF
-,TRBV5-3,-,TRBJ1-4,TGTGCCAGAAGCCTCCCTCTTGGGGCTGTGTGTAATGGGCTGTTTTTT,CARSLPLGAVCNGLFF
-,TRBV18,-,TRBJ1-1,TGTGCCAGCTCACCAACGACAGATCCGAACACTGAAGCTTTCTTT,CASSPTTDPNTEAFF
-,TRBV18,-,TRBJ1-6,TGTGCCAGCTCCCTCCAGGAGGAGAATTCACCCCTCCACTTT,CASSLQEENSPLHF
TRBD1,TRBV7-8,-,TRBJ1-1,TGTGCCAGCAGAACCTCGACAGGGTTGAACACTGAAGCTTTCTTT,CASRTSTGLNTEAFF
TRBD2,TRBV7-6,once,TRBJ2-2,TGTGCCAGCAGCCGGGGACTAGCCGGGGAGCTGTTTTTT,CASSRGLAGELFF
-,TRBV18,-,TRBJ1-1,TGTGCCAGCTCACTGAAGGGGGACACTGAAGCTTTCTTT,CASSLKGDTEAFF
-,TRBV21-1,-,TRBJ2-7,TGTGCCAGCATCAGGTTCGAACCCGGGACAGGGAATAAAGAGGTCGTCGAGCAGTACTTC,CASIRFEPGTGNKEVVEQYF
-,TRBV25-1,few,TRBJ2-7,TGTGCCAGCAGTCCGCGACAGCCTCCCTACGAGCAGTACTTC,CASSPRQPPYEQYF
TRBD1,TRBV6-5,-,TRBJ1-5,TGTGCCAGCAGAATGGACAGGGCCCTCAATCAGCCCCAGCATTTT,CASRMDRALNQPQHF
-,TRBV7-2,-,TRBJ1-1,TGTGCCAGCAGCTTATGGGACACTGCGAACACTGAAGCTTTCTTT,CASSLWDTANTEAFF
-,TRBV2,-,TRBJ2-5,TGTGCCAGCAAGTTTCCAGGGATCCAAGAGACCCAGTACTTC,CASKFPGIQETQYF
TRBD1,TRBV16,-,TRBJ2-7,TGTGCCAGCAGCGCCTCCGGGACAGGGGTTGGGGAGCAGTACTTC,CASSASGTGVGEQYF
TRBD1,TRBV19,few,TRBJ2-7,TGTGCCAGTAAACGTGGGACAGACTCCTACGAGCAGTACTTC,CASKRGTDSYEQYF
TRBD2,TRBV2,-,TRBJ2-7,TGTGCCAGCACAGGGCTAGCGGGAGGACCTAGCTCCTACGAGCAGTACTTC,CASTGLAGGPSSYEQYF
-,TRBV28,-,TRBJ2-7,TGTGCCAGCAGTACTTCCTACGAGCAGTACTTC,CASSTSYEQYF
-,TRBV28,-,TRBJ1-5,TGTGCCAGCACCACTGAAGTGGGGGGGTGGCCCCAGCATTTT,CASTTEVGGWPQHF
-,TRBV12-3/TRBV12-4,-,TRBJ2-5,TGTGCCACCATATGGGGCAGCCAAGAGACCCAGTACTTC,CATIWGSQETQYF
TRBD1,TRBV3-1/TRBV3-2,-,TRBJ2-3,TGTGCCAGCAGCCAAGGGGTACCGGGACAGGGGCTTGATACGCAGTATTTT,CASSQGVPGQGLDTQYF
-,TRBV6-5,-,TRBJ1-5,TGTGCCAGCACAGAAAACGAAAATCAGCCCCAGCATTTT,CASTENENQPQHF
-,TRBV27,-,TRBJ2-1,TGTGCCAGCAGTTTCGAGGTGAGCTCCTACAATGAGCAGTTCTTC,CASSFEVSSYNEQFF